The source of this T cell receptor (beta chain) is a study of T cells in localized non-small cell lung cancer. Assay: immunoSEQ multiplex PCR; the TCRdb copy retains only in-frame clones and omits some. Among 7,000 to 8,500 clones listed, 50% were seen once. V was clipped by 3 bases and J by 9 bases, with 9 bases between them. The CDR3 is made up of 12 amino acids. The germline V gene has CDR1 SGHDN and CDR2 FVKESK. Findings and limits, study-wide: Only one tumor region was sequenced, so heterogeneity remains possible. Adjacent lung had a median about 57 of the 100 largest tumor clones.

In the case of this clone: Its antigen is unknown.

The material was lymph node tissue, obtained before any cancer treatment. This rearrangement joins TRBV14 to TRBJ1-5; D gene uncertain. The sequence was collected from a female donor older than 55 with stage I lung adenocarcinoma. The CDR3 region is CASSQAVGPQHF. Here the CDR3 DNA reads TGTGCCAGCAGCCAGGCAGTAGGGCCCCAGCATTTT.